The clone carrying this T cell receptor beta chain was seen once. Its antigen is not identified. The entry originates in a study of OX40 agonist ivuxolimab in advanced cancers. In the study overall: Patients received ivuxolimab, an agonistic anti-OX40 (CD134) antibody.

The CDR3 is made up of 14 amino acids. Per the germline V gene, CDR1 is MNHNS and CDR2 is SASEGT. Trimming at V came to 7 bases and at J to 2 bases, leaving 8 bases not matched to a gene. The repertoire was sequenced with immunoSEQ multiplex PCR; TCRdb's copy has only in-frame clones and lacks some. The table lists some 70,000 clones, roughly 80% of them singletons. Study-wide points: Low levels of normalized T-cell clonal expansion also appeared in some nonresponders. Not determined was the antigen specificity of the expanded peripheral T cells.

Autoimmune disease history or systemic immunosuppression was exclusionary. The chain recombines TRBV6-1 with TRBJ2-7; 7 bases match TRBD1. The source is an adult with an advanced solid tumor such as melanoma, head and neck, liver or kidney cancer. Specimen: CD4+ or CD8+ T cells sorted from blood, collected in a trial of the OX40 agonist ivuxolimab. The CDR3 is CASKLQGPTYEQYV. CDR3 nucleotide sequence: TGTGCCAGCAAGCTACAGGGGCCAACCTACGAGCAGTACGTC.